This T cell receptor (beta chain) was obtained from a study of blood T cell repertoires in COVID-19. Study summary: Samples representing acute and convalescent COVID-19 were sourced from the United States, Italy and Spain. Sources were T cells, B-cell-depleted T cells, or PBMCs; the material itself was cDNA or gDNA.

Authors' data handling: Quantification of nucleated cells was approximated via reference gene primer amplification. Using immunoSEQ multiplex PCR, the repertoire was profiled, and TCRdb retains in-frame clones only, with some absent. The DNA gave D and trimming, while V, J and clone size come from that table. The data show fewer than 70,000 clones, about 86% seen once. Germline CDR1 reads SEHNR; CDR2 reads FQNEAQ (reference sequence). Trimming took off 0 bases at V and 6 bases at J, with 13 bases between the two ends. This CDR3 has 15 residues. The sequence was collected from a human donor in a cohort sampled during active COVID-19. The chain links TRBV7-9 to TRBJ2-3; tentatively, D is TRBD2 (5 bases). The specimen was peripheral blood. CDR3 residues: CASSLAPGNEDTQYF. As DNA, the CDR3 is TGTGCCAGCAGCTTAGCGCCGGGAAATGAGGATACGCAGTATTTT.